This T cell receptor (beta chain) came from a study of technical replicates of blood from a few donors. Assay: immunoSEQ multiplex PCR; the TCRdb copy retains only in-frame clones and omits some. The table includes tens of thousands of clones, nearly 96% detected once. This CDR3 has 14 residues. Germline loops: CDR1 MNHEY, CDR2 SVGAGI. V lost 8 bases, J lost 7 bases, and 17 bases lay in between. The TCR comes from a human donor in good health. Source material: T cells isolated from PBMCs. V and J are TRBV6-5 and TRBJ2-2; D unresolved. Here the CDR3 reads CASRPGGSGGELFF. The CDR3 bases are TGTGCCAGCCGCCCCGGCGGTTCCGGCGGGGAGCTGTTTTTT.